One and the same sample provided the 11 T cell receptor beta chains below, sequenced in a study of follicular helper T cells after annual influenza vaccination. Clones were sequenced by immunoSEQ multiplex PCR, and TCRdb holds only the in-frame ones, with some missing. The profile shows some 6,200 clones, 84% of them singletons. Indicated time point: 2015-2016 season, 7 days after influenza vaccination. Sequencing used CXCR5- memory CD4+ T cells sorted from blood, obtained 7 days after influenza vaccination. Receptors were obtained from an adult who received the influenza vaccine.

The chain joins TRBV29-1 to TRBJ2-1, with D uncertain. This CDR3 contains 13 residues. Per germline, CDR1 SQVTM and CDR2 ANQGSEA. The V gene lost 0 bases and the J gene lost 5 bases, with 8 bases spanning the gap. Here the CDR3 DNA reads TGCAGCGTTGAAGATTGGACGGACAATGAGCAGTTCTTC. Its protein product is CSVEDWTDNEQFF.

V and J are TRBV6-1 and TRBJ1-5; D unresolved. Germline-derived CDR1 and CDR2 are MNHNS and SASEGT. Trimming took off 1 base at V and 3 bases at J, with 7 bases between the two ends. The CDR3 is made up of 14 amino acids. As DNA, the CDR3 is TGTGCCAGCAGTGAAGTCGGGATCAATCAGCCCCAGCATTTT. This encodes CASSEVGINQPQHF.

Only a few counts were recorded for this clone. This CDR3 is CASSSSRGEQYF. Here the CDR3 DNA reads TGTGCCAGCAGTTCCTCTAGAGGAGAGCAGTACTTC. This chain connects TRBV28 to TRBJ2-7; no clear D. The CDR3 has 12 amino acids. The germline CDR1 and CDR2 sequences are MDHEN and SYDVKM. Deletions cut 4 bases from V and 7 bases from J, with 11 bases between.

V gene TRBV9 combines with J gene TRBJ1-3, with no clear D. Per the germline V gene, CDR1 is SGDLS and CDR2 is YYNGEE. V was shortened by 2 bases and J by 0 bases, with 9 bases between the two germline ends. The CDR3 loop spans 15 amino acids. The CDR3 loop is CASSVGLISGNTIYF. In DNA, the CDR3 is TGTGCCAGCAGCGTCGGACTGATCTCTGGAAACACCATATATTTT.

This chain links TRBV5-1 with TRBJ1-2; TRBD1 might be the D (5 bases). This CDR3 comprises 15 residues. Per the germline V gene, CDR1 is SGHRS and CDR2 is YFSETQ. The V end lost 0 bases, the J end lost 7 bases, and 16 bases lay between the germline ends. Here the CDR3 DNA reads TGCGCCAGCAGCTTGGCTGGGACGGGCCGTAGTGGCTACACCTTC. Protein product: CASSLAGTGRSGYTF.

In its sample, this clone was seen a few times. J is TRBJ2-7 and V is TRBV19; 7 nucleotides agree with TRBD2. CDR3 length: 14 amino acids. With V trimmed by 3 bases and J by 3 bases, 5 bases remained unmatched. Germline V lookup: CDR1 LNHDA, CDR2 SQIVND (reference sequence). The CDR3 protein is CASSIGTINYEQYF. DNA of the CDR3: TGTGCCAGTAGTATTGGGACTATAAACTACGAGCAGTACTTC.

V is TRBV6-1 and J is TRBJ1-5; TRBD1 agrees at 8 bases. From germline, CDR1 is MNHNS and CDR2 SASEGT. Trimming at V came to 6 bases and at J to 3 bases, leaving 4 bases not matched to a gene. CDR3 length: 14 residues. The CDR3 coding sequence is TGTGCCAGCAGCCTGACAGGGGTCAATCAGCCCCAGCATTTT. This gives the protein CASSLTGVNQPQHF.

The gene calls are TRBV6-1 and TRBJ1-5; weak D call: TRBD1 (6 bases). Deletions cut 5 bases from V and 7 bases from J, with 12 bases between. From germline, CDR1 is MNHNS and CDR2 SASEGT. CDR3 length: 13 amino acids. This CDR3 reads CASSMDSGQPQHF. The CDR3 DNA reads as TGTGCCAGCAGTATGGACAGCGGCCAGCCCCAGCATTTT.

This chain connects TRBV19 to TRBJ2-2, with D perhaps matching TRBD2 (6 bases). CDR1 is LNHDA and CDR2 is SQIVND in the germline V gene (reference sequence). The CDR3 consists of 16 residues. Between the trimmed V and J ends, which lost 6 bases and 4 bases, there was a span of 18 bases. Written as DNA, the CDR3 is TGTGCCAGTAGCATAAACCTAGCGATCTCCACCGGGGAGCTGTTTTTT. Residues: CASSINLAISTGELFF.

The chain combines TRBV18 with TRBJ1-1; 8 bases match TRBD1. Germline CDR1 reads KGHSH; CDR2 reads LQKENI. The CDR3 is made up of 13 amino acids. V shed 5 bases, J shed 4 bases, and the junction held 3 bases outside the gene matches. CDR3: CASSSDRATEAFF. CDR3 DNA: TGTGCCAGCTCATCGGACAGGGCCACTGAAGCTTTCTTT.

This clone was seen a handful of times. The rearrangement joins TRBV5-6 to TRBJ2-7; 7 bases align to TRBD1. Germline values: CDR1 SGHDT, CDR2 YYEEEE. The CDR3 has 14 residues. V lost 4 bases to trimming and J lost 2 bases; unmatched junction nucleotides: 6. CDR3 sequence (DNA): TGTGCCAGCAGCAAACAGGGGCCTACCTACGAGCAGTACTTC. Translating gives CASSKQGPTYEQYF.